This T cell receptor (beta chain) appears in the sequencing data of a study of blood T cell repertoires in COVID-19. Study background: Acute and convalescent COVID-19 samples came from the United States, Italy and Spain. T cells, B-cell-depleted T cells, or PBMCs supplied cDNA or gDNA.

How the authors handled the data: Reference gene primer amplification yielded estimated nucleated cell counts. The repertoire was sequenced with immunoSEQ multiplex PCR; TCRdb's copy has only in-frame clones and lacks some. V, J and clone size reflect that table, while D and trimming were determined from the DNA. The sample holds over 45,000 clones, about 82% seen once. Germline CDR1 is SGHTA and CDR2 is FQGNSA. The CDR3 is 14 residues long. With V trimmed by 3 bases and J by 3 bases, 3 bases remained unmatched. This clonotype was sampled from a human donor in a cohort sampled during active COVID-19. Input material: peripheral blood. V usage is TRBV7-2 and J usage is TRBJ2-5; 8 bases agree with TRBD1. In DNA form, the CDR3 reads TGTGCCAGCAGCTTCGACAGGGGAAAAGAGACCCAGTACTTC. It specifies CASSFDRGKETQYF. The full variable domain, completed using reference TRBV7-2 and TRBJ2-5, is GAGVSQSPSNKVTEKGKDVELRCDPISGHTALYWYRQSLGQGLEFLIYFQGNSAPDKSGLPSDRFSAERTGGSVSTLTIQRTQQEDSAVYLCASSFDRGKETQYFGPGTRLLVL.